The 21 T cell receptor beta chains below were found in one sample sequenced in a study of shared clonotypes between healthy human individuals. Measured with immunoSEQ multiplex PCR; TCRdb has only the in-frame clones, and not every one. The data contain hundreds of thousands of clones, around 73% of them singletons. Sequencing was carried out using memory CD4+ T cells sorted from blood. Subset noted: CD45RA-negative fraction. These receptors were taken from a woman aged 25 to 39 in good health.

This clone was observed once. The chain has TRBV7-9 and TRBJ2-5, with TRBD1 as a possible D gene (5 bases). Germline values: CDR1 SEHNR, CDR2 FQNEAQ (reference sequence). V lost 8 bases, J lost 5 bases, and 6 bases lay in between. This CDR3 comprises 10 residues. The CDR3 loop reads CASSGETQYF. CDR3 coding DNA: TGTGCCAGCTCAGGGGAGACCCAGTACTTC.

The sample holds one count of this clone. The rearrangement joins TRBV11-2 to TRBJ2-1; 8 bases agree with TRBD1. Germline V gene data show CDR1 as SGHAT and CDR2 as FQNNGV. V gave up 0 bases and J gave up 4 bases; unmatched junction bases: 8. There are 17 residues in the CDR3. CDR3 DNA: TGTGCCAGCAGCTTAGATTATCGGGACAGGTGGTACAATGAGCAGTTCTTC. Amino acid sequence: CASSLDYRDRWYNEQFF.

Concerning this clone: The sample carries other DNA sequences with the same CDR3. This chain links TRBV29-1 with TRBJ1-1; weak D call: TRBD1 (6 bases). The germline gives CDR1 SQVTM, CDR2 ANQGSEA. V was clipped by 3 bases and J by 1 base, with 9 bases between them. This CDR3 comprises 13 residues. The CDR3 here is CSVEGGQNTEAFF. The CDR3 nucleotides read TGCAGCGTTGAGGGGGGCCAGAACACTGAAGCTTTCTTT.

This chain joins TRBV5-4 and TRBJ2-6; the match to TRBD1 covers 8 bases. This CDR3 contains 13 residues. The ends lost 5 bases at V and 13 bases at J; junction bases unmatched: 8. CDR1 is SGHNT and CDR2 is YYREEE in the germline V gene (reference sequence). CDR3 sequence: CASRPGQVSVLTF. CDR3 sequence (DNA): TGTGCCAGCAGGCCGGGACAGGTTAGTGTCCTGACTTTC.

This chain connects TRBV4-1 to TRBJ2-1; 9 bases line up with TRBD2. V gave up 2 bases and J gave up 0 bases; unmatched junction bases: 2. CDR1 is MGHRA and CDR2 is YSYEKL in the germline V gene. CDR3 size: 16 residues. The CDR3, as DNA: TGCGCCAGCAGCCAATATAGCGGGAGCTCCTACAATGAGCAGTTCTTC. This translates into CASSQYSGSSYNEQFF.

J is TRBJ2-5 and V is TRBV30; D tentatively fits TRBD1 or TRBD2 (6 bases each). Germline lookup yields CDR1 GTSNPN and CDR2 SVGIG (reference sequence). This CDR3 is 12 amino acids long. The CDR3 loop is CAGGSSQETQYF. Written as DNA, the CDR3 is TGTGCGGGGGGCTCTTCCCAAGAGACCCAGTACTTC.

The chain joins TRBV14 to TRBJ2-7; D uncertain. The V gene's germline CDR1 is SGHDN and CDR2 FVKESK. Trimming took off 4 bases at V and 6 bases at J, with 13 bases between the two ends. The CDR3 totals 13 residues. CDR3 protein: CASSPRMASEQYF. In nucleotides, the CDR3 is TGTGCCAGCAGCCCTCGGATGGCGAGCGAGCAGTACTTC. Together with reference TRBV14 and TRBJ2-7, the CDR3 gives the full variable domain: EAGVTQFPSHSVIEKGQTVTLRCDPISGHDNLYWYRRVMGKEIKFLLHFVKESKQDESGMPNNRFLAERTGGTYSTLKVQPAELEDSGVYFCASSPRMASEQYFGPGTRLTVT.

The chain links TRBV19 to TRBJ1-5; tentatively, D is TRBD1 (5 bases). Germline V lookup: CDR1 LNHDA, CDR2 SQIVND (reference sequence). The CDR3 contains 15 residues. The V end lost 1 base, the J end lost 0 bases, and 7 bases lay between the germline ends. The CDR3 DNA sequence: TGTGCCAGTAGTATAGGCAGGGCTAGCAATCAGCCCCAGCATTTT. Encoded protein: CASSIGRASNQPQHF. Combining the CDR3 with reference TRBV19 and TRBJ1-5 gives the whole variable domain DGGITQSPKYLFRKEGQNVTLSCEQNLNHDAMYWYRQDPGQGLRLIYYSQIVNDFQKGDIAEGYSVSREKKESFPLTVTSAQKNPTAFYLCASSIGRASNQPQHFGDGTRLSIL.

The table lists this clone with a count of one. The chain is built from TRBV6-5 and TRBJ2-7; 10 bases are shared with TRBD1. Germline V gene data show CDR1 as MNHEY and CDR2 as SVGAGI. The CDR3 sequence is 15 residues long. With V trimmed by 6 bases and J by 4 bases, 9 bases remained unmatched. The CDR3 nucleotides read TGTGCCAGCAGCCTAAACCGGGACAGGGGATACGAGCAGTACTTC. Translated, it gives CASSLNRDRGYEQYF.

V gene TRBV7-3 combines with J gene TRBJ2-2; no clear D gene. This CDR3 has 14 residues. CDR1 is SGHTA and CDR2 is FQGTGA in the germline V gene. Trimming took 2 bases from V and 2 from J, leaving 6 bases between them. The CDR3 spells CASSLGANTGELFF. The CDR3, as DNA: TGTGCCAGCAGCTTAGGAGCCAACACCGGGGAGCTGTTTTTT.

The count of this clone is one. CDR3 loop: CASSPNSMGQSREQFF. The CDR3 bases are TGTGCCAGCAGTCCTAATTCAATGGGACAGTCCAGGGAGCAGTTCTTC. The chain couples TRBV27 to TRBJ2-1, with 7 bases aligning to TRBD1. The junction had 17 bases not matched to a gene; V was cut back by 5 bases and J by 10 bases. CDR1 is MNHEY, CDR2 SMNVEV, per germline (reference sequence). The CDR3 length is 16 residues.

This clone was observed a few times. The rearrangement links TRBV5-3 to TRBJ2-2, with D perhaps TRBD1 (5 bases). TRBV5-3 is given ORF status, its function remaining uncertain. Deletions cut 6 bases from V and 9 bases from J, with 21 bases between. The CDR3 is 15 residues long. CDR3 nucleotides: TGTGCCAGAATACTTCTACCGGTCCAGGGTAGGGAGCTGTTTTTT. Translated: CARILLPVQGRELFF.

The chain uses TRBV7-7 and TRBJ1-3; tentatively, D is TRBD1 (5 bases). Per the germline V gene, CDR1 is SSHAT and CDR2 is FNYEAQ (reference sequence). Between the trimmed V and J ends, which lost 0 bases and 4 bases, there was a span of 10 bases. CDR3 length equals 15 residues. The CDR3 protein is CASSLALGPGNTIYF. CDR3 coding DNA: TGTGCCAGCAGCTTAGCGCTGGGGCCGGGAAACACCATATATTTT.

This sequence joins TRBV2 and TRBJ2-7; possible D gene TRBD1, 6 bases. Deletions cut 6 bases from V and 6 bases from J, with 21 bases between. Germline-derived CDR1 and CDR2 are SNHLY and FYNNEI. This CDR3 spans 15 amino acids. CDR3 bases: TGTGCCAGCAGAAAGCAGGGGATTAGAGGGGGCGAGCAGTACTTC. Translating it yields CASRKQGIRGGEQYF. The variable domain in full, completed from reference TRBV2 and TRBJ2-7, reads EPEVTQTPSHQVTQMGQEVILRCVPISNHLYFYWYRQILGQKVEFLVSFYNNEISEKSEIFDDQFSVERPDGSNFTLKIRSTKLEDSAMYFCASRKQGIRGGEQYFGPGTRLTVT.

The chain is built from TRBV5-1 and TRBJ1-2; TRBD1 might be the D (6 bases). The CDR3 spans 14 residues. Germline values: CDR1 SGHRS, CDR2 YFSETQ. The ends were cut back, 3 bases at V and 4 bases at J, with 13 bases in the middle. In DNA, the CDR3 is TGCGCCAGCAGCTGGGAGGGACAATTCTATGGCTACACCTTC. The encoded protein is CASSWEGQFYGYTF. Looking up the rest from reference TRBV5-1 and TRBJ1-2 gives the full variable domain: KAGVTQTPRYLIKTRGQQVTLSCSPISGHRSVSWYQQTPGQGLQFLFEYFSETQRNKGNFPGRFSGRQFSNSRSEMNVSTLELGDSALYLCASSWEGQFYGYTFGSGTRLTVV.

The CDR3 DNA reads as TGTGCTAGTGGCCCCGGAGGTACAGATACGCAGTATTTT. Amino acid sequence: CASGPGGTDTQYF. The V call is TRBV12-5, the J call TRBJ2-3; a possible D gene is TRBD2 (5 bases). V was trimmed by 6 bases and J by 3 bases, leaving 10 bases between them. CDR1 and CDR2 from the germline V gene are LGHNT and FRNRAP. This CDR3 comprises 13 residues.

This clone has a single count. The chain carries TRBV5-8 and TRBJ2-3; TRBD2 matches 11 bases. This CDR3 has 17 amino acids. Germline V gives CDR1 SGHTS, CDR2 YDEGEE. V was pared by 3 bases and J by 5 bases, with 11 bases of the junction left unmatched. The CDR3 DNA reads TGTGCCAGCAGCTCGGGACTAGCGGTCCTATCGGGAGATACGCAGTATTTT. Translation: CASSSGLAVLSGDTQYF.

J is TRBJ1-1 and V is TRBV5-1; D is perhaps TRBD1 (5 bases). The ends were cut back, 6 bases at V and 7 bases at J, with 19 bases in the middle. The CDR3 contains 14 residues. Germline V gene sequence: CDR1 SGHRS, CDR2 YFSETQ. For the CDR3, the DNA is TGCGCCAGCACCGAAGGGACCTGGCTCGGTGAAGCTTTCTTT. Translated: CASTEGTWLGEAFF.

CDR3 DNA: TGTGCCAGCAGCTTATTGAGCGGGAGGGCCTCCAATGAGCAGTTCTTC. Its protein is CASSLLSGRASNEQFF. The chain recombines TRBV5-6 with TRBJ2-1; the match to TRBD2 covers 10 bases. Germline CDR1 SGHDT, CDR2 YYEEEE. The CDR3 has 16 amino acids. V shed 2 bases and J 6 bases; nucleotides not matched to a gene: 8. The full variable domain, in which reference TRBV5-6 and TRBJ2-1 provide the parts outside the CDR3, is DAGVTQSPTHLIKTRGQQVTLRCSPKSGHDTVSWYQQALGQGPQFIFQYYEEEERQRGNFPDRFSGHQFPNYSSELNVNALLLGDSALYLCASSLLSGRASNEQFFGPGTRLTVL.

This clone was found a few times. The CDR3 nucleotides read TGTGCCAGCAGCCAGTGGACAGGGTCAGCAGATACGCAGTATTTT. Its translation is CASSQWTGSADTQYF. V usage is TRBV14 and J usage is TRBJ2-3; TRBD1 agrees at 8 bases. CDR1 SGHDN and CDR2 FVKESK come from the germline V gene. This CDR3 has 15 residues. The V and J ends lost 3 bases and 4 bases, in that order; junction bases with no gene match: 6.

The sample holds a few counts of this clone. The chain uses TRBV5-6 and TRBJ2-2, with TRBD2 matching over 8 bases. V trimming: 4 bases; J trimming: 0 bases; junction bases outside the gene matches: 2. The CDR3 has 15 amino acids. The V gene's germline CDR1 is SGHDT and CDR2 YYEEEE. The CDR3 reads CASSVSGTNTGELFF. Here the CDR3 DNA reads TGTGCCAGCAGCGTTAGCGGGACGAACACCGGGGAGCTGTTTTTT.